Below, 10 T cell receptor beta chains from the same sample are listed, as sequenced in a study of human T cells and chemical hapten exposure. TCRdb reprocessed the RACE reads with MiXCR, giving one entry per CDR3 protein. The profile shows 130,000 or so distinct CDR3 sequences, roughly 9% of them singletons. Documented time point: healthy volunteer bleed at 2 weeks. The authors' total RNA extraction used unfractionated whole blood. The sample consisted of whole blood. The receptor source for this set is a male donor in good health. Some clones in this sample may be carry-over from other donors' samples.

The chain links TRBV7-9 to TRBJ1-4; perhaps TRBD1 as D (5 bases). Germline loops: CDR1 SEHNR, CDR2 FQNEAQ (reference sequence). The V end was cut by 5 bases, the J end by 8 bases, with 15 bases between. This CDR3 is 14 amino acids long. CDR3 in amino acids: CASSQTGANEKLFF. The CDR3 coding sequence is TGTGCCAGCAGCCAAACAGGAGCCAACGAAAAACTGTTTTTT. The complete variable domain, with remaining parts taken from reference TRBV7-9 and TRBJ1-4, reads DTGVSQNPRHKITKRGQNVTFRCDPISEHNRLYWYRQTLGQGPEFLTYFQNEAQLEKSRLLSDRFSAERPKGSFSTLEIQRTEQGDSAMYLCASSQTGANEKLFFGSGTQLSVL.

In its sample, this clonotype was seen a few times. This sequence joins TRBV3-1 and TRBJ2-2, with TRBD1 as a possible D gene (6 bases). Trimming pared 4 bases from V and 7 bases from J, leaving 22 bases between. The germline V gene encodes CDR1 LGHDT and CDR2 YNNKEL (reference sequence). The CDR3 spans 17 residues. CDR3 sequence reads: CASSPPGGWPQGGELFF. The DNA for the CDR3 is TGTGCCAGCAGCCCCCCCGGTGGCTGGCCACAGGGCGGGGAGCTGTTTTTT.

This clonotype was recorded at least ten times. The rearrangement uses TRBV11-3 and TRBJ2-1, with 8 bases lining up with TRBD1. CDR3 length: 13 amino acids. Germline lookup yields CDR1 SGHNT and CDR2 YENEEA. V was clipped by 2 bases and J by 10 bases; unmatched bases: 4. In nucleotides, the CDR3 is TGTGCCAGCAGCTTACCGGGACAGGTAGAGCAGTTCTTC. This translates into CASSLPGQVEQFF.

V gene TRBV6-5 combines with J gene TRBJ1-1, with 7 bases matching TRBD1. The CDR3 runs 14 residues. The germline V gene has CDR1 MNHEY and CDR2 SVGAGI. J gave up 5 bases and V 4 bases, and 7 bases lay outside the gene matches. The CDR3, as DNA: TGTGCCAGCAGTTCAAGACAGGGAGGAACTGAAGCTTTCTTT. It yields the protein CASSSRQGGTEAFF.

This clonotype was seen a few times. The chain employs TRBV24-1 and TRBJ2-1, with D possibly TRBD2 on 6 matching bases. Germline V gives CDR1 KGHDR, CDR2 SFDVKD. V was shortened by 11 bases and J by 9 bases, with 16 bases between the two germline ends. The CDR3 totals 12 residues. CDR3 protein: CANQEGLGEQFF. In nucleotides, the CDR3 is TGTGCCAACCAGGAGGGGTTGGGTGAGCAGTTCTTC.

This clonotype was picked up many times. This rearrangement joins TRBV5-1 to TRBJ1-6; 9 bases line up with TRBD1. Germline loops: CDR1 SGHRS, CDR2 YFSETQ. This CDR3 comprises 14 residues. V shed 4 bases and J 7 bases; nucleotides not matched to a gene: 3. CDR3 amino acids: CASSGGQGNSPLHF. For the CDR3, the DNA is TGCGCCAGCAGCGGCGGACAGGGGAATTCACCCCTCCACTTT.

This clonotype was picked up a small number of times. The genes are TRBV29-1 and TRBJ2-3; 8 nucleotides match TRBD1. This CDR3 comprises 17 residues. V shed 3 bases, J shed 1 base, and the junction held 12 bases outside the gene matches. The germline gives CDR1 SQVTM, CDR2 ANQGSEA. The CDR3 loop is CSVDGRRGQGRTDTQYF. For the CDR3, the DNA is TGCAGCGTTGATGGTCGGCGCGGACAGGGACGCACAGATACGCAGTATTTT.

This clonotype was counted ten times or more. The rearrangement joins TRBV7-2 to TRBJ1-2; D gene ambiguous. The CDR3 covers 14 residues. Trimming cost V 1 base and J 2 bases, with 8 bases left between them. Germline assignment: CDR1 SGHTA and CDR2 FQGNSA. The CDR3 nucleotides read TGTGCCAGCAGCTTAGGTGTTTCGAACTATGGCTACACCTTC. This gives the protein CASSLGVSNYGYTF.

This clonotype was picked up a small number of times. The J gene is TRBJ1-1, the V gene TRBV6-2 or TRBV6-3; D is ambiguous. Germline values: CDR1 MNHEY, CDR2 SVGEGT. V was shortened by 4 bases and J by 0 bases, with 9 bases between the two germline ends. This CDR3 region has 14 residues. The CDR3 sequence: CASSLLYMNTEAFF. CDR3 bases: TGTGCCAGCAGTTTACTTTACATGAACACTGAAGCTTTCTTT.

The rearrangement joins TRBV2 to TRBJ2-2; TRBD2 aligns across 9 bases. CDR3 length equals 14 residues. V was clipped by 8 bases and J by 5 bases; unmatched bases: 6. The germline V gene has CDR1 SNHLY and CDR2 FYNNEI. CDR3 residues: CASQTSGDTGELFF. CDR3 in DNA: TGTGCCAGCCAGACTAGCGGCGATACCGGGGAGCTGTTTTTT.